The clone carrying this TCR beta chain is a singleton in its sample. This record belongs to a study of blood T cell repertoires in COVID-19. Germline CDR1 and CDR2: MNHEY and SMNVEV (reference sequence). The CDR3 sequence is 13 residues long. V lost 8 bases and J 7 bases, leaving 17 bases between the germline ends. TCRdb keeps only in-frame clones here, not all; method: immunoSEQ multiplex PCR. The repertoire includes a few hundred thousand clones, roughly 84% of them detected once, and about 7% sits in the top ten. This TCR came from a middle-aged woman who had recovered from COVID-19. The gene calls are TRBV27 and TRBJ1-2, with D perhaps TRBD1 (6 bases). The material sequenced was PBMCs or T cells enriched from blood (not recorded which). The CDR3 loop is CASRQGGGSGYTF. As DNA, the CDR3 is TGTGCCAGCCGCCAAGGGGGTGGAAGTGGCTACACCTTC.